This TCR beta chain was sequenced during a study of blood T cell repertoires in COVID-19. Overall study context: Collection of acute and convalescent COVID-19 samples took place in the United States, Italy and Spain. From T cells, B-cell-depleted T cells, or PBMCs came the material, which was cDNA or gDNA.

Authors' processing steps: Reference gene primer amplification in the assay estimated nucleated cell counts. Clones were read by immunoSEQ multiplex PCR, and TCRdb kept only the in-frame ones, dropping some. That table furnishes V, J and clone size, whereas the DNA furnished D and trimming. The sample lists roughly 170,000 clones, over 60% occurring once. Trimming took 0 bases from V and 4 from J, leaving 7 bases between them. Germline CDR1 SGHTA, CDR2 FQGNSA. The CDR3 sequence is 13 residues long. This clonotype was sampled from a woman aged 70-85 years with acute or convalescent COVID-19. The gene calls are TRBV7-2 and TRBJ2-7; D ambiguous. The sequenced material came from peripheral blood. CDR3 bases: TGTGCCAGCAGCTTAGCTCCACAGTACGAGCAGTACTTC. Translation: CASSLAPQYEQYF.